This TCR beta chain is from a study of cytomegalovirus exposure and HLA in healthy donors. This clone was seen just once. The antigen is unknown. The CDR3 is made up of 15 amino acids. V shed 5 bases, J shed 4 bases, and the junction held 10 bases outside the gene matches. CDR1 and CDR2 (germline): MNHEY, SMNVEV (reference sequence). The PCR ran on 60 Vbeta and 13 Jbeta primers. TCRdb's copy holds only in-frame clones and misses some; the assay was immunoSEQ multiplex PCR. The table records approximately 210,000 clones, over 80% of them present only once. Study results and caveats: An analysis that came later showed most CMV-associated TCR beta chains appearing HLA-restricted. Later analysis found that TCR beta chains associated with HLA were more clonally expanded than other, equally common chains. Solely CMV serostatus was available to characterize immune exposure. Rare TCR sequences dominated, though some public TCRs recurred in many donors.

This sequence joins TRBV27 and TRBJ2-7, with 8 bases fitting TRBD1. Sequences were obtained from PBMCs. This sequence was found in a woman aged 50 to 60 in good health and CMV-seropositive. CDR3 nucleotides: TGTGCCAGCAGTGCGCGACAGGGGCTCCCATACGAGCAGTACTTC. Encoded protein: CASSARQGLPYEQYF.